This entry lists 2 T cell receptor beta chains sequenced from one sample in a study of CD8 T cells in Susac syndrome. An input of about 0.45 to 1 ug of RNA was subjected to reverse transcription using random hexamers. Using its own MiXCR run on the immunoSEQ multiplex PCR reads, TCRdb lists one record per CDR3 protein. The table includes over 95,000 distinct CDR3 sequences, around 92% detected once. Specimen: CD8+ T cells from PBMCs. Receptors originate from a human donor in good health.

This chain links TRBV27 with TRBJ1-1; D unresolved. V was shortened by 0 bases and J by 1 base, with 9 bases between the two germline ends. Germline V lookup: CDR1 MNHEY, CDR2 SMNVEV (reference sequence). The CDR3 contains 15 residues. The CDR3 DNA sequence: TGTGCCAGCAGTTTATCAGGGTCTCCGAACACTGAAGCTTTCTTT. It encodes CASSLSGSPNTEAFF.

Only one count was recorded for this clonotype. The V call is TRBV24-1, the J call TRBJ1-1; 9 positions agree with TRBD1. Germline values: CDR1 KGHDR, CDR2 SFDVKD. This CDR3 is built from 15 residues. V shed 5 bases and J 0 bases; nucleotides not matched to a gene: 3. The CDR3 sequence is CATSAGTGLNTEAFF. The CDR3 region has the DNA TGTGCCACCAGTGCCGGGACAGGGCTGAACACTGAAGCTTTCTTT.